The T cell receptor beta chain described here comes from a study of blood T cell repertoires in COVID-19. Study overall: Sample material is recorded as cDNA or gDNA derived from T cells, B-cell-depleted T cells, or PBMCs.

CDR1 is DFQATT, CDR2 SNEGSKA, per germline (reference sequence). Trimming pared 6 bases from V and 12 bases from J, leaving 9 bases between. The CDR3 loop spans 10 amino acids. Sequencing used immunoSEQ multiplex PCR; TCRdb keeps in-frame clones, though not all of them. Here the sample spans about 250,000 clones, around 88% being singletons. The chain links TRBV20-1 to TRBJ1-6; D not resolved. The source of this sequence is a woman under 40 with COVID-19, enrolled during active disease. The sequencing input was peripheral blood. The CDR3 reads CSAPGIPLHF. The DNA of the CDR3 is TGCAGTGCGCCGGGGATACCCCTCCACTTT.